Listed here is a single T cell receptor beta chain. The antigen it recognizes is unknown. No quality values exist for individual bases; no much larger clone is one base distant. These data belong to a study of long-term antiretroviral therapy in people with HIV (dated by TCRdb to between 2021 and 2024). Looking at the study overall: The earliest samples were collected about a decade before the 2015 WHO recommendation for immediate ART, when ART was typically delayed until CD4 counts fell. From fewer than 35 adults with confirmed HIV infection, the cohort provided under 250 cryopreserved PBMC samples, gathered serially across a mean of around 6 years (range 1-12). No cross-contamination during QIAcube processing was seen in test extractions of a monoclonal T-cell line run alongside around 34 polyclonal samples. This retrospective serial study examined whether starting ART and sustained HIV suppression were associated with changes in the composition and diversity of the TRB repertoire in peripheral blood. Among the 30 or so participants with HIV, eleven were female.

The immunoSEQ hsTCRB v3.0 assay was used at survey level resolution to sequence the TRB variable region. A depth of roughly 35,000-55,000 T-cell genomes per sample was targeted for TRB sequencing. Pooled TRB libraries were sequenced on an Illumina MiSeq with a v3 150-cycle kit. Under the source paper's analysis protocol: Repertoire analysis was run in R within a reproducible Nextflow workflow that covered QC, data transformation and analysis. Custom analyses were implemented in LymphoSeq2, an R package for AIRR-Seq data exploration. A few samples that yielded fewer than 5000 total TRB sequences were excluded, so that fewer than 200 HIV repertoires were analyzed. Among the roughly 200 retained HIV repertoires, fewer than 65 were collected before ART initiation and approximately 130 after ART initiation. Repertoires were downsampled to 5000 TRB nucleotide sequences, with summary statistics averaged over 100 downsampling iterations. TRB sequences were retained for analysis only if CDR3 regions of at least seven amino acids were present. Two measures captured diversity: a Shannon entropy-derived clonality score and the Gini coefficient. In repertoire networks, the top 5000 CDR3 amino acid sequences were linked whenever an edit distance of one separated two sequences. GLIPH2 predicted antigen specificity groups and MHC restriction for TRB CDR3 amino acid sequences. CDR3 amino acid sequences were matched against VDJdb and McPAS-TCR to flag known CMV, EBV, HIV or tissue antigen associations. Pre-ART, post-ART and control groups were compared with Wilcoxon signed-rank tests and Holm-Bonferroni correction. As stored in TCRdb, this immuneACCESS dataset retains in-frame rearrangements with V and J assigned. A fraction of the clones does not appear; measured against another copy, unresolved V genes explain less than half of the discrepancy, and the remainder lacks a known reason. The V and J calls and clone size come from that table; D and trimming were worked out from the DNA. Present in this sample are around 32,000 clones, 97% of which were seen just once. The ten largest clones take up approximately 2% of the sample.

Inclusion was restricted to participants for whom at least one PBMC sample before ART initiation and at least two post-ART samples were available. All participants with HIV were treated in the United States of America. Cryopreserved samples of about 0.95-11 million PBMC were thawed and washed before DNA extraction. At the time of the earliest PBMC sample for each participant with HIV, ages ranged from about 23 to 60 years. PBMC samples were contributed by each participant from 1-4 timepoints before ART initiation and 2-8 timepoints after ART initiation, with a median of 7 samples. For every participant, serial HIV viral load, CD4+ T-cell count, ART history and demographic data were obtained. Genomic DNA was extracted from unsorted PBMC with a Qiagen kit on a QIAcube, processed in batches of 12 samples. The junction shows trimming of 5 bases on V and 9 bases on J, and the gene matches do not reach 6 bases of it. The CDR3 holds 15 amino acids from the cysteine to the phenylalanine. Only the CDR3 region is kept as DNA, spanning 45 bases read in frame from base 1. The germline V gene provides CDR1 SGHVS and CDR2 FNYEAQ.

What the research found in general, with its limitations: No data were available on ART adherence, viral resistance or therapy changes, limiting inferences about post-ART repertoire changes. The samples span the years 2004 to 2017, and the ART regimens used at that time may not be as effective as current regimens. Limited PBMC availability meant only the TCR beta chain was sequenced, without alpha chain pairing. Compared with controls, HIV repertoires had narrower CDR3 length ranges, and the network structure pointed to an antigen-experienced repertoire that shifted only slightly toward naive after ART. The repertoire was dominated across all time points by expanded TRB clones identified before ART initiation, although this dominance was seen to fluctuate and to decrease in many PLHIV after ART. Starting ART was linked to a significant rise in TRB diversity, yet even after long-term ART the diversity remained significantly lower than in transplant donor controls. Because pre-ART samples had limited cell numbers, profiling was done on unsorted PBMC rather than on sorted CD4+ and CD8+ T cells.

Sequenced here: unsorted PBMCs, sampled 7.6 years after starting antiretroviral therapy. The V gene is TRBV7-6 and the J gene is TRBJ2-1; 14 bases in between match TRBD2. This receptor was obtained from a man aged 25-45 years with HIV. The sequenced DNA is TGTGCCAGCAGCATAGGGACTAGCGGGAGTAGTGAGCAGTTCTTC. Its amino acids are CASSIGTSGSSEQFF.